Below, 4 T cell receptor beta chains from the same sample are listed, as sequenced in a study of cytomegalovirus exposure and HLA in healthy donors. Sequencing was performed with immunoSEQ multiplex PCR; in TCRdb, only in-frame clones are kept and a portion is missing. The data hold around 160,000 clones, with 88% observed a single time. Sequenced material: PBMCs. Receptors originate from a man between 18 and 35 years old in good health and CMV-seronegative.

This clone has only a few counts. The chain links TRBV18 to TRBJ2-1; 11 bases map to TRBD2. This CDR3 is built from 15 residues. CDR1 and CDR2 (germline): KGHSH, LQKENI. V lost 6 bases and J lost 3; bases outside the gene matches: 4. Here the CDR3 DNA reads TGTGCCAGCTCCCTAGGACTAGCGGGCTACAATGAGCAGTTCTTC. Amino acid sequence: CASSLGLAGYNEQFF. Based on the CDR3 plus reference TRBV18 and TRBJ2-1, the full variable domain is NAGVMQNPRHLVRRRGQEARLRCSPMKGHSHVYWYRQLPEEGLKFMVYLQKENIIDESGMPKERFSAEFPKEGPSILRIQQVVRGDSAAYFCASSLGLAGYNEQFFGPGTRLTVL.

The chain combines TRBV4-1 with TRBJ1-1, with 7 positions matching TRBD1. V trimming: 6 bases; J trimming: 8 bases; junction bases outside the gene matches: 9. This CDR3 has 13 residues. CDR1 and CDR2 (germline): MGHRA, YSYEKL. This CDR3 reads CASSLKGAREAFF. DNA for the CDR3: TGCGCCAGCAGTTTAAAGGGGGCGAGAGAAGCTTTCTTT.

V is TRBV4-1 and J is TRBJ1-6, with a tentative D call TRBD1 (6 bases). This CDR3 spans 15 amino acids. With 0 bases removed from V and 8 bases from J, the gap between germline ends came to 11 bases. CDR1 and CDR2 from the germline V gene are MGHRA and YSYEKL. As DNA, the CDR3 is TGCGCCAGCAGCCAAGAATCGGGGGGCCATTCACCCCTCCACTTT. Translated, it gives CASSQESGGHSPLHF.

The rearrangement joins TRBV18 to TRBJ2-7, with TRBD2 as a possible D gene (5 bases). The CDR3 has 16 residues. Deletions cut 3 bases from V and 3 bases from J, with 18 bases between. Per the germline V gene, CDR1 is KGHSH and CDR2 is LQKENI. The CDR3 is CASSPYQRSGNYEQYF. CDR3 DNA sequence: TGTGCCAGCTCACCTTACCAGAGGTCGGGGAACTACGAGCAGTACTTC.